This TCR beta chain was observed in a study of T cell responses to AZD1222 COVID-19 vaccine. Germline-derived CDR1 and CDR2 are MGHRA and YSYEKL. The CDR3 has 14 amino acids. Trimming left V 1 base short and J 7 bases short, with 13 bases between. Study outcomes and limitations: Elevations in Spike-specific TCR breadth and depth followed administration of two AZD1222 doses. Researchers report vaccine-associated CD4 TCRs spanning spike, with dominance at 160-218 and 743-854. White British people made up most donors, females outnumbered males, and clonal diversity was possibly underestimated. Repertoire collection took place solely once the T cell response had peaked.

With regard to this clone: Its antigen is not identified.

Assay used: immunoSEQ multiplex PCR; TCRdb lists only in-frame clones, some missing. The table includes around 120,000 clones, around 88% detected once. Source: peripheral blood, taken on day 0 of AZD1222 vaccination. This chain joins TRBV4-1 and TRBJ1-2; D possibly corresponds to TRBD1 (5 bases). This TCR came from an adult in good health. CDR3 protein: CASSQASGQGGYTF. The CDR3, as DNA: TGCGCCAGCAGCCAAGCCTCGGGCCAGGGTGGCTACACCTTC.